Listed below are T cell receptor beta chains from one sample, sequenced in a study of CD8+CD57+ T cells in acquired aplastic anemia. TCRdb fed the reads into MiXCR, producing one record per CDR3 protein. Here the sample spans about 180,000 distinct CDR3 sequences, about three fifths being singletons. Sequencing was performed on sorted CD4+, CD8+, or CD8+CD57+ T cells (not recorded which) from PBMCs. Every receptor here comes from a human donor with aplastic anemia. The CDR3 runs from the conserved cysteine through the conserved F or W. A D gene is named only where the DNA matches it firmly. Expanded clones are given a class, and other clones once, few, many or no size at all.

CDR3: CASSDKNRGSGANVLIF
DNA: TGTGCCAGCAGTGATAAAAACAGGGGCTCTGGGGCCAACGTCCTGATTTTC
size: -
D: TRBD1
V: TRBV25-1
J: TRBJ2-6

CDR3: CASRPTGGEQYF
DNA: TGTGCCAGCAGGCCCACAGGGGGAGAGCAGTACTTC
size: few
D: TRBD1
V: TRBV7-9
J: TRBJ2-7

CDR3: CSVEVVKNEQFF
DNA: TGCAGCGTTGAAGTGGTAAAAAATGAGCAGTTCTTC
size: many
D: -
V: TRBV29-1
J: TRBJ2-1

CDR3: CASSRGQNYEQYF
DNA: TGTGCCAGCAGCCGTGGACAGAACTACGAGCAGTACTTC
size: once
D: -
V: TRBV5-8
J: TRBJ2-7

CDR3: CASSPSHSYEQYF
DNA: TGTGCCAGTAGTCCGTCACACTCCTACGAGCAGTACTTC
size: many
D: -
V: TRBV19
J: TRBJ2-7

CDR3: CAISESPVGTGELFF
DNA: TGTGCCATCAGTGAATCCCCCGTCGGCACCGGGGAGCTGTTTTTT
size: -
D: -
V: TRBV10-3
J: TRBJ2-2

CDR3: CASSFGGGGEELFF
DNA: TGCGCCAGCAGCTTTGGTGGGGGGGGCGAGGAACTGTTTTTT
size: -
D: -
V: TRBV5-1
J: TRBJ1-4

CDR3: CAISDSGRRHEQYF
DNA: TGTGCCATCAGTGACTCAGGGAGAAGGCACGAGCAGTACTTC
size: -
D: -
V: TRBV10-3
J: TRBJ2-7

CDR3: CASSPPEESGRDTQYF
DNA: TGTGCCAGCAGCCCCCCGGAAGAGAGCGGGAGGGATACGCAGTATTTT
size: -
D: TRBD2
V: TRBV14
J: TRBJ2-3

CDR3: CASSLGTSGGGSQETQYF
DNA: TGTGCCAGCAGCTTGGGGACTAGCGGGGGGGGGAGCCAAGAGACCCAGTACTTC
size: few
D: TRBD2
V: TRBV7-8
J: TRBJ2-5

CDR3: CASSLVGNPQETQYF
DNA: TGTGCTAGCAGCTTAGTTGGGAACCCCCAAGAGACCCAGTACTTC
size: few
D: -
V: TRBV7-7
J: TRBJ2-5

CDR3: CASSLTGLAPSGQYF
DNA: TGCGCCAGCAGCTTGACGGGACTAGCCCCCTCCGGGCAGTACTTC
size: -
D: TRBD2
V: TRBV5-1
J: TRBJ2-7

CDR3: CASTPGGAYEQYF
DNA: TGTGCCAGCACCCCGGGGGGGGCCTACGAGCAGTACTTC
size: -
D: TRBD2
V: TRBV7-9
J: TRBJ2-7

CDR3: CASSQEAAWNFYEQYF
DNA: TGCGCCAGCAGCCAAGAGGCGGCATGGAACTTCTACGAGCAGTACTTC
size: many
D: -
V: TRBV4-1
J: TRBJ2-7

CDR3: CASSLLGQREFNEQYF
DNA: TGTGCCAGCAGCTTACTCGGGCAGCGGGAGTTCAACGAGCAGTACTTC
size: -
D: TRBD2
V: TRBV7-9
J: TRBJ2-7

CDR3: CSAPRSGARGSRYTF
DNA: TGCAGTGCCCCTCGGAGTGGCGCTAGAGGAAGTCGCTACACCTTC
size: many
D: -
V: TRBV20-1
J: TRBJ1-2

CDR3: CASSVGPLGFNTEAFF
DNA: TGTGCCAGCAGCGTAGGGCCCCTAGGGTTTAACACTGAAGCTTTCTTT
size: once
D: -
V: TRBV9
J: TRBJ1-1

CDR3: CASSPRLAGAGEQFF
DNA: TGTGCCAGCAGTCCTCGACTAGCGGGGGCGGGTGAGCAGTTCTTC
size: once
D: TRBD2
V: TRBV11-2
J: TRBJ2-1

CDR3: CSVGPGSNMNTEAFF
DNA: TGCAGCGTTGGACCTGGGTCTAACATGAACACTGAAGCTTTCTTT
size: few
D: -
V: TRBV29-1
J: TRBJ1-1